This T cell receptor (beta chain) comes out of a study of OX40 agonist ivuxolimab in advanced cancers. Study context: Intravenous ivuxolimab was administered to patients every 2 weeks at 0.01 to 10 mg/kg. Participants averaged approximately 60 years of age (range roughly 20 to 90) and were roughly 80% male.

Libraries were prepared by immunoSEQ multiplex PCR; TCRdb keeps only in-frame clonotypes and omits some of them. The data show some 57,000 clones, about 87% seen once. V was pared by 3 bases and J by 5 bases, with 15 bases between. CDR1 SEHNR and CDR2 FQNEAQ come from the germline V gene (reference sequence). This CDR3 has 15 amino acids. The TCR was taken from an adult with an advanced solid tumor such as melanoma, head and neck, liver or kidney cancer. The genes are TRBV7-9 and TRBJ2-3, with D maybe TRBD2 (6 bases). Source: CD4+ or CD8+ T cells sorted from blood, taken in a trial of the OX40 agonist ivuxolimab. The CDR3 region is CASSFREVAVDTQYF. Written as DNA, the CDR3 is TGTGCCAGCAGCTTTCGAGAGGTAGCGGTAGATACGCAGTATTTT.